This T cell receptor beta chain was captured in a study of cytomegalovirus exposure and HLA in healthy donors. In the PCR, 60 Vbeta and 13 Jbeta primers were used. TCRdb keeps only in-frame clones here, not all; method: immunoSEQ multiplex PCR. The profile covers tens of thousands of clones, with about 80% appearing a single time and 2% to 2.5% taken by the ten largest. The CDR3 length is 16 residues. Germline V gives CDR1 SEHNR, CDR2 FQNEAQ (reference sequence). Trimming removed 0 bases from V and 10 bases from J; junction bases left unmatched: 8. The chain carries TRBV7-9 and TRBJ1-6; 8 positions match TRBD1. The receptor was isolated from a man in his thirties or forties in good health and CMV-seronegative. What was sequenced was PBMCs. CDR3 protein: CASSLASGSGGSPLHF. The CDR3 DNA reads TGTGCCAGCAGCTTAGCCTCAGGCTCAGGGGGCTCACCCCTCCACTTT.